Included here is one T cell receptor (beta chain) sequence, with context. What it binds is not known. These data come from a study of T-cell reconstitution after alpha-beta-depleted transplantation in children. Broader study findings: TCRbeta diversity was high at day 60 in some patients (a result of surviving recipient T cells and thymic progenitors). Several hundred expanded graft clones reportedly gave rise to the alpha-beta T cells present about two months after transplant.

Deletions cut 0 bases from V and 7 bases from J, with 12 bases between. Germline CDR1 reads SGHAT; CDR2 reads FQNNGV. The CDR3 covers 14 residues. Unique molecular identifiers featured in how the TCRbeta library was prepared. TCRdb re-analysed the PCR reads in MiXCR, keeping a single row per CDR3 protein. The data hold about 980,000 distinct CDR3 sequences, with about 29% observed a single time. The receptor was derived from a boy under two years old who had a stem cell transplant for SCID, so the T cells may come from the graft donor. Sequences were derived from PBMCs, mostly from graft donor cells, sampled 360 days after TCRalphabeta/CD19-depleted stem cell transplant. The chain uses TRBV11-2 and TRBJ1-1, with a weak D call TRBD1 (6 bases). The CDR3 region is CASSLDRGGLEAFF. CDR3 in DNA: TGTGCCAGCAGCTTAGATCGCGGGGGGCTTGAAGCTTTCTTT. The full variable domain, completed using reference TRBV11-2 and TRBJ1-1, is EAGVAQSPRYKIIEKRQSVAFWCNPISGHATLYWYQQILGQGPKLLIQFQNNGVVDDSQLPKDRFSAERLKGVDSTLKIQPAKLEDSAVYLCASSLDRGGLEAFFGQGTRLTVV.